These T cell receptor beta chains were read from a single sample in a study of blood T cell repertoires in COVID-19. Sequenced by immunoSEQ multiplex PCR; TCRdb stores in-frame clones only, minus some. The sample contains around 330,000 clones, roughly 87% of which appear only once. Sequencing was carried out using PBMCs or T cells enriched from blood (not recorded which). The receptors here all came from a woman aged 18 to 35 who had recovered from COVID-19. Each CDR3 is given with its conserved first and last residue. D genes are given only for firm matches. Not all rows give a size; the values are once, few, many and, for expanded clones, a class.

j_call	d_call	v_call	clone_size	cdr3_aa	cdr3_nt
TRBJ1-4	TRBD1	TRBV15	-	CATSIGLGTGNEKLFF	TGTGCCACCAGCATAGGCTTGGGGACAGGCAATGAAAAACTGTTTTTT
TRBJ2-7	TRBD1	TRBV6-5	-	CASSTRGFSYEQYF	TGTGCCAGCAGCACCAGGGGGTTCTCCTACGAGCAGTACTTC
TRBJ1-5	-	TRBV6-2/TRBV6-3	-	CASSYGRGEYGNQPQHF	TGTGCCAGCAGTTACGGCAGGGGCGAGTATGGCAATCAGCCCCAGCATTTT
TRBJ2-1	TRBD1	TRBV5-4	-	CASSWTGDNEQFF	TGTGCCAGCAGCTGGACAGGGGACAATGAGCAGTTCTTC
TRBJ2-7	-	TRBV5-6	-	CASSLGSSYEQYF	TGTGCCAGCAGCTTGGGCAGCTCCTACGAGCAGTACTTC
TRBJ1-2	TRBD1	TRBV19	-	CASKGQANYGYTF	TGTGCCAGTAAGGGACAGGCGAACTATGGCTACACCTTC
TRBJ1-2	-	TRBV5-1	-	CASSSSAEAVYTF	TGCGCCAGCAGCTCATCGGCCGAGGCAGTCTACACCTTC
TRBJ1-5	-	TRBV27	few	CATARDYGNQPQHF	TGTGCCACCGCACGAGATTACGGCAATCAGCCCCAGCATTTT
TRBJ1-1	-	TRBV13	-	CASRATGATRNTEAFF	TGTGCCAGCAGAGCAACGGGCGCGACTAGGAACACTGAAGCTTTCTTT
TRBJ2-1	TRBD2	TRBV5-4	-	CASSPRGSGGWNEQFF	TGTGCCAGCAGCCCCCGAGGTAGCGGGGGGTGGAATGAGCAGTTCTTC
TRBJ2-5	-	TRBV30	-	CAWRAVGVAETQYF	TGTGCCTGGAGGGCCGTCGGGGTGGCAGAGACCCAGTACTTC
TRBJ2-7	-	TRBV7-8	-	CASSLSGVGHEQYF	TGTGCCAGCAGCTTATCGGGAGTGGGCCACGAGCAGTACTTC
TRBJ2-1	-	TRBV18	-	CASSPSRDEQFF	TGTGCCAGCTCACCATCCCGGGATGAGCAGTTCTTC
TRBJ1-3	-	TRBV28	-	CASSTVRGYPGNTIYF	TGTGCCAGCAGTACCGTGCGGGGGTACCCTGGAAACACCATATATTTT
TRBJ2-2	TRBD2	TRBV9	-	CASSAPASGGYTGELFF	TGTGCCAGCAGCGCACCTGCTTCGGGGGGGTACACCGGGGAGCTGTTTTTT
TRBJ1-2	TRBD1	TRBV5-1	-	CASSLRDRGRLNYGYTF	TGCGCCAGCAGCCTCCGGGACAGGGGTAGGTTAAACTATGGCTACACCTTC
TRBJ2-1	TRBD2	TRBV5-1	-	CASSSDGRGGVYNEQFF	TGCGCCAGCAGTTCGGATGGGAGGGGAGGGGTCTACAATGAGCAGTTCTTC
TRBJ1-1	-	TRBV18	-	CASSPEPDTEAFF	TGTGCCAGCTCACCCGAACCGGACACTGAAGCTTTCTTT
TRBJ2-1	TRBD2	TRBV7-2	-	CASRRRSGRKNEQFF	TGTGCCAGCAGACGCCGCAGCGGGAGAAAGAATGAGCAGTTCTTC
TRBJ2-3	-	TRBV28	once	CASSLRQGTDTQYF	TGTGCCAGCAGTTTGAGACAGGGCACAGATACGCAGTATTTT
TRBJ1-5	-	TRBV5-5	-	CASNDSPDQPQHF	TGTGCCAGCAACGACAGTCCCGATCAGCCCCAGCATTTT
TRBJ1-2	TRBD1	TRBV7-3	many	CASSRDRYYGYTF	TGTGCCAGCAGCCGGGACAGATACTATGGCTACACCTTC
TRBJ1-1	-	TRBV7-2	-	CASSLAEGGEAFF	TGTGCCAGCAGCTTAGCGGAGGGAGGTGAAGCTTTCTTT
TRBJ1-6	-	TRBV12-3/TRBV12-4	-	CASTYSANSPLHF	TGTGCCAGCACCTATTCCGCAAATTCACCCCTCCACTTT
TRBJ2-7	-	TRBV6-4	-	CASSPQGGGSYEQYF	TGTGCCAGCAGTCCGCAGGGAGGGGGGTCCTACGAGCAGTACTTC
TRBJ2-6	TRBD2	TRBV5-1	-	CASSAASSGPYSGANVLTF	TGCGCCAGCAGCGCCGCCTCTAGCGGGCCCTACTCTGGGGCCAACGTCCTGACTTTC
TRBJ1-1	-	TRBV6-5	-	CASKPGSFFAEAFF	TGTGCCAGCAAGCCAGGATCATTTTTTGCTGAAGCTTTCTTT
TRBJ2-3	TRBD2	TRBV7-2	-	CASSFPGLRTDTQYF	TGTGCCAGCAGCTTCCCGGGACTACGCACAGATACGCAGTATTTT
TRBJ2-1	TRBD1	TRBV27	-	CATGGAYNEQFF	TGTGCCACAGGGGGAGCTTACAATGAGCAGTTCTTC
TRBJ1-1	-	TRBV7-9	-	CASSQGTEAFF	TGTGCCAGCAGCCAGGGAACTGAAGCTTTCTTT
TRBJ2-7	-	TRBV7-9	few	CASSLAGVDYEQYF	TGTGCCAGCAGCTTAGCAGGGGTAGACTACGAGCAGTACTTC
TRBJ1-2	TRBD1	TRBV24-1	-	CATSDQDRGAGYTF	TGTGCCACCAGTGACCAGGACAGGGGCGCTGGCTACACCTTC
TRBJ1-2	-	TRBV5-6	-	CASSLDEQRVWYGYTF	TGTGCCAGCAGCTTGGATGAACAACGGGTATGGTATGGCTACACCTTC
TRBJ2-2	-	TRBV11-2	-	CASSSKGGSTGELFF	TGTGCCAGCAGCTCCAAGGGGGGGAGTACCGGGGAGCTGTTTTTT
TRBJ1-5	-	TRBV7-2	-	CASSLSHSFGNQPQHF	TGTGCCAGCAGCTTATCCCACAGTTTTGGGAATCAGCCCCAGCATTTT
TRBJ2-2	TRBD2	TRBV2	-	CASSEASRLAAPGELFF	TGTGCCAGCAGTGAAGCGTCGCGACTAGCGGCCCCCGGGGAGCTGTTTTTT
TRBJ1-6	TRBD1	TRBV11-3	-	CASSLTEYTDRGLCSPLHF	TGTGCCAGCAGCTTAACCGAATATACGGACAGGGGGTTATGTTCACCCCTCCACTTT
TRBJ2-5	TRBD2	TRBV9	once	CASSVGGSYLETQYF	TGTGCCAGCAGCGTAGGCGGGAGCTATTTAGAGACCCAGTACTTC
TRBJ2-2	-	TRBV3-1/TRBV3-2	-	CASSRFQDFPGELFF	TGTGCCAGCAGCCGTTTTCAGGACTTTCCCGGGGAGCTGTTTTTT
TRBJ1-4	-	TRBV5-8	-	CASSFLGQGNEKLFF	TGTGCCAGCAGCTTCTTGGGGCAGGGTAATGAAAAACTGTTTTTT
TRBJ1-1	-	TRBV7-9	-	CASSRGALEAFF	TGTGCCAGCAGCCGGGGGGCGCTTGAAGCTTTCTTT
TRBJ1-1	-	TRBV30	-	CAWSVRREDTEAFF	TGTGCCTGGAGTGTACGGAGAGAAGACACTGAAGCTTTCTTT
TRBJ2-7	-	TRBV5-4	-	CASSPDPQQDEQYF	TGTGCCAGCAGCCCGGACCCCCAACAGGACGAGCAGTACTTC
TRBJ1-6	-	TRBV11-1	-	CASSWRGTEPLHF	TGTGCCAGCAGCTGGAGAGGCACGGAACCCCTCCACTTT
TRBJ1-2	-	TRBV7-8	once	CASSLAPGLYGYTF	TGTGCCAGCAGCTTAGCGCCGGGACTCTATGGCTACACCTTC
TRBJ2-3	TRBD2	TRBV5-1	once	CASSLGLAGVPVEGDTQYF	TGCGCCAGCAGCTTGGGACTAGCGGGAGTTCCTGTTGAGGGAGATACGCAGTATTTT
TRBJ1-2	-	TRBV25-1	-	CASSLRGNLDGYTF	TGTGCCAGCAGCCTCAGGGGAAATCTCGATGGCTACACCTTC
TRBJ1-1	-	TRBV18	-	CASSPLPSDTEAFF	TGTGCCAGCTCACCTCTCCCATCGGACACTGAAGCTTTCTTT
TRBJ1-4	TRBD1	TRBV19	-	CASSTPTGENEKLFF	TGTGCCAGTAGTACCCCGACAGGGGAGAATGAAAAACTGTTTTTT
TRBJ2-7	TRBD1	TRBV18	-	CASSLGTGGLVEQYF	TGTGCCAGCTCACTCGGGACAGGGGGTTTGGTCGAGCAGTACTTC
TRBJ1-2	-	TRBV25-1	-	CASRHSTGSDYGYTF	TGTGCCAGCAGACACTCCACAGGGTCTGACTATGGCTACACCTTC
TRBJ2-7	-	TRBV28	-	CASSSPGSPGRFYEQYF	TGTGCCAGCAGTTCCCCCGGTTCGCCAGGGCGCTTCTACGAGCAGTACTTC
TRBJ1-2	TRBD1	TRBV28	-	CASSPRQGAYYGYTF	TGTGCCAGCAGTCCCAGACAGGGGGCTTACTATGGCTACACCTTC